This TCR beta chain was recorded in a study of cytotoxic CD8 clonotypes in ibrutinib-treated CLL. The CDR3 is 13 amino acids. Germline CDR1 is SSHAT and CDR2 is FNYEAQ (reference sequence). Of note for this clone: Germline and junction disagree at one end, which may indicate a read error.

Measured with immunoSEQ multiplex PCR; TCRdb has only the in-frame clones, and not every one. Among tens of thousands of clones listed, under 80% were seen once. The sequencing here drew on PBMCs, taken after 24 months of ibrutinib treatment. This receptor was identified in a human donor with chronic lymphocytic leukemia. The chain has TRBV7-7 and TRBJ1-1, with D unclear. For the CDR3, the DNA is TGTGCTAGCAGCTTAGGCAGGAACACTGAAGCTTTCTTT. Protein: CASSLGRNTEAFF. The full variable domain, its missing parts supplied by reference TRBV7-7 and TRBJ1-1, is GAGVSQSPRYKVTKRGQDVTLRCDPISSHATLYWYQQALGQGPEFLTYFNYEAQPDKSGLPSDRFSAERPEGSISTLTIQRTEQRDSAMYRCASSLGRNTEAFFGQGTRLTVV.